This T cell receptor beta chain appears in the sequencing data of a study of T cells in Graves' hyperthyroidism and ophthalmopathy. Study-wide points: Blood also contained most expanded thyroid clonotypes above 0.001.

This clonotype was seen repeatedly, ten times or more. Its matching antigen is unknown. Hyperthyroidism was newly diagnosed in patients aged 18 to 65 (duration under 2 months). Fresh peripheral blood, about 9.6 ml, yielded the PBMCs. It was RNA transcripts that yielded the amplified TCR beta CDR3 regions. First-round RT-PCR with HTBI primers amplified the TCR CDR3 region. TCRdb itself ran the multiplex PCR reads through MiXCR, one entry per CDR3 protein. The table shows approximately 590,000 distinct CDR3 sequences, with about 15% occurring only once. The source of this sequence is a woman between 25 and 40 years old with Graves' hyperthyroidism. Input material: blood.

The CDR3 loop reads CATSRDRGFYNEQFF. The DNA of the CDR3 is TGTGCCACCAGCAGAGACAGGGGGTTCTACAATGAGCAGTTCTTC. The chain employs TRBV15 and TRBJ2-1; TRBD1 matches at 7 bases. V was clipped by 0 bases and J by 3 bases; unmatched bases: 2. The germline CDR1 and CDR2 sequences are LNHNV and YYDKDF (reference sequence). This CDR3 has 15 amino acids.